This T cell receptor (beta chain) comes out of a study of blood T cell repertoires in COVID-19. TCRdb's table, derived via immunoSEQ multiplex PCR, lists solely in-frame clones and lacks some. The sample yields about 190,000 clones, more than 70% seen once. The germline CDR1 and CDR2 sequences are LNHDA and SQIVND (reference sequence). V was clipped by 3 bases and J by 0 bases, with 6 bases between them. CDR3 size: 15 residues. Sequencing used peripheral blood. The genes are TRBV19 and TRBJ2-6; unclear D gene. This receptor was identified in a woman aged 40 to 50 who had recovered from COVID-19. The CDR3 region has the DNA TGTGCCAGTAGTATCTGGGCCTCTGGGGCCAACGTCCTGACTTTC. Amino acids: CASSIWASGANVLTF. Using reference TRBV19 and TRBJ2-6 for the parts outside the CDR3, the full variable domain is DGGITQSPKYLFRKEGQNVTLSCEQNLNHDAMYWYRQDPGQGLRLIYYSQIVNDFQKGDIAEGYSVSREKKESFPLTVTSAQKNPTAFYLCASSIWASGANVLTFGAGSRLTVL.